This TCR beta chain was sequenced for a study of T cell repertoires in cytomegalovirus infection. Study overall: Evidence of both CMV infection and a matching HLA type came from public TCR beta signatures. Study-wide points: HLA-C-restricted CMV clonotypes gave the most frequent clonotype in two of eight donors. Identification of carriers of CMV plus the relevant HLA was achieved through cumulative public TCR beta family frequency.

One entry per CDR3 protein results from TCRdb running MiXCR on the reads. Here the sample spans about 260,000 distinct CDR3 sequences, approximately 15% being singletons. This clonotype has just a few counts. The antigen is unknown. CDR1 MGHDK and CDR2 SYGVNS come from the germline V gene. This CDR3 has 15 residues. V shed 8 bases and J shed 7 bases, with 20 bases lying between them. The specimen was PBMCs. The sequence was collected from a human donor in good health (CMV status not recorded). Some clones in this sample may be carry-over from other donors' samples. The chain is built from TRBV25-1 and TRBJ1-4, with TRBD1 as a possible D gene (6 bases). This CDR3 is CASGFPGGAGEKLFF. CDR3 coding DNA: TGTGCCAGCGGATTCCCGGGGGGGGCTGGTGAAAAACTGTTTTTT.